This passage covers 32 T cell receptor beta chains from one sample sequenced in a study of blood T cell repertoires in COVID-19. Libraries were prepared by immunoSEQ multiplex PCR; TCRdb keeps only in-frame clonotypes and omits some of them. This table holds under 60,000 clones, 89% found once. The sample was peripheral blood. Receptors originate from a man in his sixties with acute or convalescent COVID-19.

The chain uses TRBV6-5 and TRBJ2-5, with D possibly matching TRBD2 (5 bases). The length of the CDR3 is 14 residues. V lost 0 bases, J lost 4 bases, and 9 bases lay in between. Germline values: CDR1 MNHEY, CDR2 SVGAGI. The CDR3 sequence: CASSYSGVRETQYF. The CDR3 DNA reads TGTGCCAGCAGTTACTCCGGGGTACGAGAGACCCAGTACTTC.

This rearrangement joins TRBV19 to TRBJ2-3, with a possible D match to TRBD2 (5 bases). The germline V gene has CDR1 LNHDA and CDR2 SQIVND (reference sequence). The V end was cut by 3 bases, the J end by 2 bases, with 15 bases between. The CDR3 totals 16 residues. This chain's CDR3 is CASSMRGGSPTDTQYF. CDR3 coding DNA: TGTGCCAGTAGTATGAGAGGAGGATCTCCCACAGATACGCAGTATTTT.

This clone was observed a single time. The chain couples TRBV11-3 to TRBJ2-5, with TRBD2 matching over 9 bases. CDR3 length: 16 residues. Trimming cost V 0 bases and J 3 bases; bases outside gene matches: 5. The V gene's germline CDR1 is SGHNT and CDR2 YENEEA. Here the CDR3 DNA reads TGTGCCAGCAGCTTAGACGGCGGGGGGGCCGAAGAGACCCAGTACTTC. It encodes CASSLDGGGAEETQYF.

About this clone: The sample contains more than one DNA sequence encoding this CDR3. The genes are TRBV11-3 and TRBJ2-1, with 7 nucleotides matching TRBD2. Germline V CDR1 and CDR2: SGHNT, YENEEA. Trimming at V came to 4 bases and at J to 9 bases, leaving 6 bases not matched to a gene. This CDR3 comprises 13 residues. CDR3 sequence: CASSSSGGGEQFF. The DNA of the CDR3 is TGTGCCAGCAGCTCAAGTGGGGGGGGTGAGCAGTTCTTC.

The chain carries TRBV19 and TRBJ1-1; TRBD1 is a possible D gene (5 bases). The CDR3 is made up of 13 amino acids. The ends were cut back, 5 bases at V and 5 bases at J, with 12 bases in the middle. Germline loops: CDR1 LNHDA, CDR2 SQIVND (reference sequence). The CDR3 bases are TGTGCCAGTAGTGAGGCAGGGCGAACTGAAGCTTTCTTT. This codes for CASSEAGRTEAFF.

The V and J genes are TRBV6-5 and TRBJ2-1; possibly TRBD1 for D (5 bases). The V end was cut by 3 bases, the J end by 7 bases, with 13 bases between. CDR3 size: 14 residues. Germline V gene sequence: CDR1 MNHEY, CDR2 SVGAGI. The CDR3 nucleotides are TGTGCCAGCAGTTATACAGGCCTCGAGAATGAGCAGTTCTTC. This encodes CASSYTGLENEQFF.

This clone was counted a single time. The CDR3 reads CASKLDDGGGETQYF. The DNA of the CDR3 is TGTGCCAGCAAGCTCGATGATGGGGGAGGCGAGACCCAGTACTTC. V is TRBV2 and J is TRBJ2-5, with a tentative D call TRBD2 (6 bases). V was trimmed by 7 bases and J by 5 bases, leaving 20 bases between them. The CDR3 runs to 15 residues. Germline lookup yields CDR1 SNHLY and CDR2 FYNNEI. The entire variable domain, with the rest obtained from reference TRBV2 and TRBJ2-5, is as follows: EPEVTQTPSHQVTQMGQEVILRCVPISNHLYFYWYRQILGQKVEFLVSFYNNEISEKSEIFDDQFSVERPDGSNFTLKIRSTKLEDSAMYFCASKLDDGGGETQYFGPGTRLLVL.

The chain is built from TRBV7-2 and TRBJ2-3; 8 bases agree with TRBD2. This CDR3 contains 14 residues. Germline lookup yields CDR1 SGHTA and CDR2 FQGNSA. V dropped 3 bases and J dropped 2; count of bases not matched to a gene: 1. The CDR3 bases are TGTGCCAGCAGCTTTAGCGGGGACACAGATACGCAGTATTTT. Translating gives CASSFSGDTDTQYF.

The rearrangement links TRBV9 to TRBJ2-2; 7 bases line up with TRBD1. CDR1 and CDR2 (germline): SGDLS, YYNGEE. The CDR3 has 15 residues. The junction had 5 bases not matched to a gene; V was cut back by 4 bases and J by 2 bases. The CDR3: CASSSRTGNTGELFF. Here the CDR3 DNA reads TGTGCCAGCAGCTCCCGGACAGGAAACACCGGGGAGCTGTTTTTT.

V is TRBV27 and J is TRBJ1-6, with D uncertain. CDR3 size: 17 residues. V dropped 1 base and J dropped 10 bases, with 20 bases sitting between them. The germline V gene has CDR1 MNHEY and CDR2 SMNVEV (reference sequence). In nucleotides, the CDR3 is TGTGCCAGCAGTTTATTGTCCCAAATAAGCCGAGGGTCACCCCTCCACTTT. This sequence encodes CASSLLSQISRGSPLHF.

The V gene is TRBV5-1, the J gene TRBJ1-1; 7 bases are a match to TRBD1. V shed 4 bases, J shed 4 bases, and the junction held 10 bases outside the gene matches. This CDR3 spans 15 amino acids. CDR1 is SGHRS and CDR2 is YFSETQ in the germline V gene. The CDR3: CASSKGAQGGTEAFF. As DNA, the CDR3 is TGCGCCAGCAGCAAGGGTGCGCAGGGGGGCACTGAAGCTTTCTTT.

The rearrangement links TRBV5-6 to TRBJ2-2; TRBD1 aligns across 7 bases. With V trimmed by 3 bases and J by 5 bases, 4 bases remained unmatched. The CDR3 has 14 residues. CDR1 SGHDT and CDR2 YYEEEE come from the germline V gene. The CDR3 region is CASSWDRRTGELFF. Here the CDR3 DNA reads TGTGCCAGCAGCTGGGACAGAAGAACCGGGGAGCTGTTTTTT.

This sequence joins TRBV5-4 and TRBJ1-3; 7 bases line up with TRBD1. Germline CDR1 SGHNT, CDR2 YYREEE (reference sequence). This CDR3 is 16 amino acids long. The junction had 10 bases not matched to a gene; V was cut back by 3 bases and J by 4 bases. The CDR3 loop reads CASSSMTQGPGNTIYF. Here the CDR3 DNA reads TGTGCCAGCAGCTCAATGACACAGGGGCCAGGAAACACCATATATTTT.

The chain has TRBV2 and TRBJ1-5, with unresolved D. The V gene's germline CDR1 is SNHLY and CDR2 FYNNEI. Trimming cost V 4 bases and J 1 base, with 8 bases left between them. The CDR3 is 14 residues long. CDR3 nucleotide sequence: TGTGCCAGCAGTGCCGTACTCAGCAATCAGCCCCAGCATTTT. This translates into CASSAVLSNQPQHF.

This clone was recorded once. V and J are TRBV14 and TRBJ2-7; D unclear. Germline assignment: CDR1 SGHDN and CDR2 FVKESK. V was trimmed by 0 bases and J by 1 base, leaving 13 bases between them. This CDR3 is 16 amino acids long. The CDR3 sequence: CASSQEAGTMSYEQYF. As DNA, the CDR3 is TGTGCCAGCAGCCAAGAAGCAGGAACCATGTCCTACGAGCAGTACTTC.

The chain links TRBV7-9 to TRBJ1-2, with 11 bases that match TRBD1. The germline V gene has CDR1 SEHNR and CDR2 FQNEAQ (reference sequence). CDR3 length: 16 residues. V dropped 4 bases and J dropped 7; count of bases not matched to a gene: 11. CDR3 region: CASSSIRTGGKSGYTF. The CDR3 nucleotides are TGTGCCAGCAGCTCGATCAGGACAGGGGGCAAGTCTGGCTACACCTTC.

This rearrangement joins TRBV6-6 to TRBJ2-3; TRBD2 matches at 16 bases. V lost 5 bases to trimming and J lost 4 bases; unmatched junction nucleotides: 9. The CDR3 is 18 residues long. Germline V CDR1 and CDR2: MNHNY, SVGAGI (reference sequence). CDR3 residues: CASSPGTSGGASADTQYF. CDR3 coding DNA: TGTGCCAGCAGTCCCGGGACTAGCGGGGGGGCTTCCGCAGATACGCAGTATTTT.

This clone turned up a few times. The chain has TRBV29-1 and TRBJ2-7, with D possibly TRBD2 on 6 matching bases. V was shortened by 4 bases and J by 1 base, with 11 bases between the two germline ends. Germline lookup yields CDR1 SQVTM and CDR2 ANQGSEA. The CDR3 sequence is 13 residues long. The CDR3 nucleotides read TGCAGCGTTGGAGGAGGGGCGTCCTACGAGCAGTACTTC. Amino acid sequence: CSVGGGASYEQYF.

This chain links TRBV5-1 with TRBJ2-3, with D unclear. The CDR3 extends over 14 amino acids. In germline, CDR1 is SGHRS, CDR2 YFSETQ. V was clipped by 3 bases and J by 5 bases, with 13 bases between them. The CDR3 is CASSSLDFGDTQYF. Written as DNA, the CDR3 is TGCGCCAGCAGCTCCTTAGATTTTGGAGATACGCAGTATTTT.

The rearrangement joins TRBV18 to TRBJ2-2; 8 nucleotides line up with TRBD1. The CDR3 is made up of 17 amino acids. The junction had 8 bases not matched to a gene; V was cut back by 2 bases and J by 3 bases. The germline V gene has CDR1 KGHSH and CDR2 LQKENI. The CDR3 sequence is CASSPESTGVYTGELFF. In DNA form, the CDR3 reads TGTGCCAGCTCACCAGAGTCGACAGGGGTCTACACCGGGGAGCTGTTTTTT.

The chain combines TRBV5-1 with TRBJ2-3; D uncertain. The germline V gene encodes CDR1 SGHRS and CDR2 YFSETQ. Trimming removed 0 bases from V and 2 bases from J, with 7 bases in between. There are 14 residues in the CDR3. CDR3 sequence: CASSLAPHTDTQYF. In DNA, the CDR3 is TGCGCCAGCAGCTTGGCCCCACACACAGATACGCAGTATTTT.

Only one count was recorded for this clone. The rearrangement uses TRBV30 and TRBJ2-1, with D hard to call. Germline V CDR1 and CDR2: GTSNPN, SVGIG (reference sequence). The V gene lost 2 bases and the J gene lost 4 bases, with 9 bases spanning the gap. This CDR3 contains 13 residues. CDR3 sequence reads: CAWSTDGYNEQFF. CDR3 sequence (DNA): TGTGCCTGGAGTACCGACGGGTACAATGAGCAGTTCTTC.

The J gene is TRBJ1-1, the V gene TRBV18, with TRBD1 as a possible D gene (5 bases). The ends were cut back, 1 base at V and 6 bases at J, with 21 bases in the middle. Per germline, CDR1 KGHSH and CDR2 LQKENI. CDR3 length: 17 amino acids. CDR3 DNA sequence: TGTGCCAGCTCACCACGAAGGACAAGAGAAGGACGCGCTGAAGCTTTCTTT. It specifies CASSPRRTREGRAEAFF.

The chain is built from TRBV25-1 and TRBJ2-3, with 7 bases that match TRBD1. Looked up from germline, CDR1 is MGHDK and CDR2 is SYGVNS. CDR3 length: 12 residues. J lost 6 bases, V lost 8 bases, and 5 bases had no gene match. CDR3 bases: TGTGCCAGCCGAGGGGGCGCGGATACGCAGTATTTT. Translating it yields CASRGGADTQYF.

The chain joins TRBV7-9 to TRBJ2-3, with D possibly matching TRBD1 (6 bases). The CDR3 loop spans 14 amino acids. Per germline, CDR1 SEHNR and CDR2 FQNEAQ (reference sequence). The V and J ends lost 5 bases and 2 bases respectively, with 11 bases between them. The DNA of the CDR3 is TGTGCCAGCAGCATCACAGGGTACACAGATACGCAGTATTTT. Translated, it gives CASSITGYTDTQYF.

The chain combines TRBV6-5 with TRBJ2-1; D unresolved. V was clipped by 2 bases and J by 3 bases, with 11 bases between them. This CDR3 has 15 residues. Germline values: CDR1 MNHEY, CDR2 SVGAGI. The CDR3 coding sequence is TGTGCCAGCAGTTACCGGCAGGATCACTACAATGAGCAGTTCTTC. Its translation: CASSYRQDHYNEQFF.

The gene calls are TRBV18 and TRBJ1-5, with a tentative D call TRBD1 (5 bases). Germline CDR1 reads KGHSH; CDR2 reads LQKENI. Trimming cost V 6 bases and J 5 bases, with 11 bases left between them. This CDR3 comprises 13 residues. CDR3 sequence reads: CASSPGGDQPQHF. Written as DNA, the CDR3 is TGTGCCAGCTCGCCTGGGGGGGATCAGCCCCAGCATTTT.

The chain links TRBV7-2 to TRBJ1-1; 9 positions match TRBD1. Germline CDR1 is SGHTA and CDR2 is FQGNSA. Trimming took 0 bases from V and 4 from J; bases not matched to a gene: 3. The CDR3 covers 15 residues. DNA for the CDR3: TGTGCCAGCAGCTTAGCGGACAGGGGAGGCACTGAAGCTTTCTTT. Translated: CASSLADRGGTEAFF.

The DNA for the CDR3 is TGTGCCAGCTCACCAGGGGAGGGGAGCTCCTACGAGCAGTACTTC. Residues: CASSPGEGSSYEQYF. J is TRBJ2-7 and V is TRBV18; 7 bases fit TRBD2. The junction had 4 bases not matched to a gene; V was cut back by 2 bases and J by 0 bases. The CDR3 has 15 amino acids. The germline gives CDR1 KGHSH, CDR2 LQKENI.

The chain is built from TRBV7-8 and TRBJ2-3, with D possibly being TRBD1 (5 bases). This CDR3 is 13 amino acids long. Germline V gene sequence: CDR1 SGHVS, CDR2 FQNEAQ. Trimming took 1 base from V and 3 from J, leaving 5 bases between them. CDR3 DNA: TGTGCCAGCAGCTTAGAGGGGACAGATACGCAGTATTTT. Protein product: CASSLEGTDTQYF.

This sequence joins TRBV2 and TRBJ2-7; 8 bases fit TRBD1. The germline V gene encodes CDR1 SNHLY and CDR2 FYNNEI. V dropped 8 bases and J dropped 6; count of bases not matched to a gene: 6. This CDR3 has 12 amino acids. The CDR3 reads CASLQGAGEQYF. The CDR3 coding sequence is TGTGCCAGCCTCCAGGGGGCCGGCGAGCAGTACTTC. Complete variable domain (other parts from reference TRBV2 and TRBJ2-7): EPEVTQTPSHQVTQMGQEVILRCVPISNHLYFYWYRQILGQKVEFLVSFYNNEISEKSEIFDDQFSVERPDGSNFTLKIRSTKLEDSAMYFCASLQGAGEQYFGPGTRLTVT.

The V gene is TRBV2, the J gene TRBJ2-7; tentatively, D is TRBD1 (7 bases). The length of the CDR3 is 15 residues. The ends were cut back, 2 bases at V and 1 base at J, with 12 bases in the middle. CDR1 and CDR2 from the germline V gene are SNHLY and FYNNEI. The CDR3 loop reads CASSEQGGWSYEQYF. The CDR3 bases are TGTGCCAGCAGTGAACAGGGGGGATGGTCCTACGAGCAGTACTTC.